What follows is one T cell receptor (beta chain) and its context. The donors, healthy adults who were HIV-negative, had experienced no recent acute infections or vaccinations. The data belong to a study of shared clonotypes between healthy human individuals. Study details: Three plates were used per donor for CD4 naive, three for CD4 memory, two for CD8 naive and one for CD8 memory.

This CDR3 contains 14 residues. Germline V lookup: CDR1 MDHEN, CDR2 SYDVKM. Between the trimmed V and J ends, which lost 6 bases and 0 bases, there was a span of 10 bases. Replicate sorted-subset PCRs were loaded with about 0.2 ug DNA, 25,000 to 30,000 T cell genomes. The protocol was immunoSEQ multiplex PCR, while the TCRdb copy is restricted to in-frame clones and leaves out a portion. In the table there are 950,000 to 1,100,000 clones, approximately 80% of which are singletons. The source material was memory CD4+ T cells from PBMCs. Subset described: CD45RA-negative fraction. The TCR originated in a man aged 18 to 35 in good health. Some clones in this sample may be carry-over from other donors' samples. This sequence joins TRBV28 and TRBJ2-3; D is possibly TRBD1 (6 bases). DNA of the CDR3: TGTGCCAGCAGAGACAGGTCGAGCACAGATACGCAGTATTTT. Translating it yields CASRDRSSTDTQYF.